This TCR beta chain was found in a study of identical twins. MiXCR, applied by TCRdb to the 5' RACE reads, yields one record per CDR3 protein. The sample carries about 890,000 distinct CDR3 sequences, around an eighth recorded once. The CDR3 extends over 11 amino acids. Per the germline V gene, CDR1 is MGHRA and CDR2 is YSYEKL. V dropped 8 bases and J dropped 8 bases, with 10 bases sitting between them. This clonotype was counted at least ten times. This sample also appeared in a second study, on yellow fever vaccine responses in identical twins.

The rearrangement joins TRBV4-1 to TRBJ2-1; D remains unclear. Sequenced material: PBMCs. This receptor was obtained from a woman in her late teens or twenties in good health. The CDR3 sequence: CASRYGDEQFF. In nucleotides, the CDR3 is TGCGCCAGCCGGTATGGCGATGAGCAGTTCTTC.